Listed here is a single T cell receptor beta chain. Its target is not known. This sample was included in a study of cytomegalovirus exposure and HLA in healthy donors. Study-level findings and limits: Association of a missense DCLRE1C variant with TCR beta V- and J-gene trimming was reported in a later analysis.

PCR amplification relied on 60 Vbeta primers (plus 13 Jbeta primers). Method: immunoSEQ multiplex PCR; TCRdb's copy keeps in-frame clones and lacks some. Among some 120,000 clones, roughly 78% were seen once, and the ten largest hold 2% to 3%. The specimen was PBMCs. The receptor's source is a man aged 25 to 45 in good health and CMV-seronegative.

CDR3 residues: CASSLVIGGSYNEQFF. The CDR3 DNA sequence: TGCGCCAGCAGCTTGGTTATCGGAGGCTCCTACAATGAGCAGTTCTTC. This chain joins TRBV5-1 and TRBJ2-1; D perhaps matches TRBD2 (5 bases). Germline CDR1 is SGHRS and CDR2 is YFSETQ. The CDR3 totals 16 residues. Trimming took 0 bases from V and 0 from J, leaving 10 bases between them.